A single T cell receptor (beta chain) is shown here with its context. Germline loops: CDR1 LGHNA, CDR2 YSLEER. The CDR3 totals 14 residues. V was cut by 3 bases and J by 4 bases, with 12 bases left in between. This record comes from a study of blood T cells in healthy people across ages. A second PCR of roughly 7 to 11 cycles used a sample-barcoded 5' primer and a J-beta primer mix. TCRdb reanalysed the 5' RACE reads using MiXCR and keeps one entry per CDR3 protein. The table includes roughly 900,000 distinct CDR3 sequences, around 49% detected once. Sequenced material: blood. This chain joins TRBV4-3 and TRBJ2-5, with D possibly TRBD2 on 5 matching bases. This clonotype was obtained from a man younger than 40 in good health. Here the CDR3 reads CASSHGLGGETQYF. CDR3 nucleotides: TGCGCCAGCAGCCACGGCCTCGGAGGAGAGACCCAGTACTTC.